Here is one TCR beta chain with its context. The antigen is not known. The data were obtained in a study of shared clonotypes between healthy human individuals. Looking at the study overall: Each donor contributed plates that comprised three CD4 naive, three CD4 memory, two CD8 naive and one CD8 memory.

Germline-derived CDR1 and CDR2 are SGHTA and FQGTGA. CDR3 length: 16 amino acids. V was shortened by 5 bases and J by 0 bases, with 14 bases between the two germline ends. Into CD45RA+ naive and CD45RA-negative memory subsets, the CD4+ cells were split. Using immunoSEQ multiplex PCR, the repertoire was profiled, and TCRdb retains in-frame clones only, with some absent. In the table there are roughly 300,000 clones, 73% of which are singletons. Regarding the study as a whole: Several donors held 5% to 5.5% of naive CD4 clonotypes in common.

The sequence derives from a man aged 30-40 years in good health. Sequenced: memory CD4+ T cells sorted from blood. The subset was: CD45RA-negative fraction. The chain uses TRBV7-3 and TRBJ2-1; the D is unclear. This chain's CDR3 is CASSENWVGSYNEQFF. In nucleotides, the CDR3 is TGTGCCAGCAGCGAAAATTGGGTGGGCTCCTACAATGAGCAGTTCTTC.